One sample yielded the 5 T cell receptor beta chains listed below, sequenced in a study of control samples from healthy donors and cancer patients. Assay: immunoSEQ multiplex PCR; the TCRdb copy retains only in-frame clones and omits some. The data show under 200,000 clones, 90% to 95% seen once. Sample: blood. The receptors were gathered from a woman aged 25-40 years in good health.

The chain combines TRBV7-9 with TRBJ1-1; TRBD1 is a possible D gene (6 bases). The ends were cut back, 0 bases at V and 4 bases at J, with 12 bases in the middle. This CDR3 region has 15 residues. The germline CDR1 and CDR2 sequences are SEHNR and FQNEAQ (reference sequence). The CDR3 region is CASSLAGRGPTEAFF. The CDR3 DNA reads as TGTGCCAGCAGCTTAGCGGGCAGGGGCCCCACTGAAGCTTTCTTT.

J is TRBJ2-7 and V is TRBV23-1; 8 bases match TRBD1. TRBV23-1 is designated an ORF whose function remains uncertain. The J segment lost 7 bases and the V segment lost 2 bases, leaving 7 bases of the junction unmatched. The CDR3 is 14 residues long. As DNA, the CDR3 is TGCGCCAGCAGTCAACGGGACAGGAGTATGGAGCAGTACTTC. It specifies CASSQRDRSMEQYF.

The chain links TRBV23-1 to TRBJ1-1, with TRBD1 as a possible D gene (6 bases). TRBV23-1 is treated as an ORF (open reading frame) with a function not yet certain. Between the trimmed V and J ends, which lost 0 bases and 5 bases, there was a span of 13 bases. This CDR3 has 15 amino acids. The DNA for the CDR3 is TGCGCCAGCAGTCAATCTATAAAGGGGGGAACTGAAGCTTTCTTT. Encoded protein: CASSQSIKGGTEAFF.

This chain links TRBV6-4 with TRBJ2-3; D ambiguous. Trimming removed 0 bases from V and 1 base from J, with 5 bases in between. This CDR3 contains 14 residues. The germline V gene has CDR1 MRHNA and CDR2 SNTAGT. The CDR3 loop reads CASSDSYGTDTQYF. CDR3 DNA: TGTGCCAGCAGTGACTCGTACGGCACAGATACGCAGTATTTT.

The V and J genes are TRBV11-3 and TRBJ1-1, with 7 bases that match TRBD1. V shed 2 bases, J shed 5 bases, and the junction held 5 bases outside the gene matches. The length of the CDR3 is 14 residues. CDR1 is SGHNT and CDR2 is YENEEA in the germline V gene. The CDR3 region has the DNA TGTGCCAGCAGCTTACAGACAGGGCTAACTGAAGCTTTCTTT. Translated, it gives CASSLQTGLTEAFF.